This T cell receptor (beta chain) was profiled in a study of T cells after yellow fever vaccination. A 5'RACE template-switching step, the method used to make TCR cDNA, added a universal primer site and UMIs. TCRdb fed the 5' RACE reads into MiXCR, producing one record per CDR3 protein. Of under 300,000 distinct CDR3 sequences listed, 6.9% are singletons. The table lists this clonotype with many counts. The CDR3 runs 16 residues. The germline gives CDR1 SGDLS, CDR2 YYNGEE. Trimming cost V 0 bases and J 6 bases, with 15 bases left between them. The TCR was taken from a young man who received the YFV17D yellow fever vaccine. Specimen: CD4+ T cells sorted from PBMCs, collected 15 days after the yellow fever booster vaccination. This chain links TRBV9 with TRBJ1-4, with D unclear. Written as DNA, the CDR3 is TGTGCCAGCAGCGTAGGGAACTCCGGGTCGCATGAAAAACTGTTTTTT. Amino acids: CASSVGNSGSHEKLFF.